The present T cell receptor (beta chain) was sequenced within a study of T cell responses to AZD1222 COVID-19 vaccine. The data were produced by immunoSEQ multiplex PCR, yet TCRdb's version contains in-frame clones alone and is incomplete. The sample lists 100,000 to 140,000 clones, 80% to 90% occurring once. Of note for this clone: The antigen is unknown.

Study outcomes and limitations: Recipients of two AZD1222 doses showed rising Spike-specific TCR breadth and depth.

Sequenced material: peripheral blood, taken on day 0 of AZD1222 vaccination. The source is an adult in good health.

The DNA for the CDR3 is TGTGCCACCAGTGAGGCGGGGAAGAACACTGAAGCTTTCTTT. Translation gives CATSEAGKNTEAFF. The V gene is TRBV24-1, the J gene TRBJ1-1; D is undetermined. This CDR3 has 14 amino acids. V was cut by 4 bases and J by 1 base, with 9 bases left in between. The germline gives CDR1 KGHDR, CDR2 SFDVKD.